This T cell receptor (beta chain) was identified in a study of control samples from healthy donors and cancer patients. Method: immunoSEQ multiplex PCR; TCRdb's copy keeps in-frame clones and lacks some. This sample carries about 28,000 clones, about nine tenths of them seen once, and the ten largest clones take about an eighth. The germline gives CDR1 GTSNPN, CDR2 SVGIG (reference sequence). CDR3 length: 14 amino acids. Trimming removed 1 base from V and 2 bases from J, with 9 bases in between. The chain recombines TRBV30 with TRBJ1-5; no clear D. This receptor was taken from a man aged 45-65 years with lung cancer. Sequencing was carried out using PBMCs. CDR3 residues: CAWSEGAGNQPQHF. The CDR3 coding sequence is TGTGCCTGGAGTGAGGGAGCGGGCAATCAGCCCCAGCATTTT.